The clone carrying this T cell receptor (beta chain) was detected many times. TCRdb analysed the 5' RACE reads with MiXCR anew, one entry per CDR3 protein. Of 55,000 to 75,000 distinct CDR3 sequences in the sample, roughly 4.9% were seen once. The data are from a study of neurological immune-mediated disorders. The CDR3 loop spans 13 amino acids. V lost 8 bases, J lost 7 bases, and 5 bases stayed unmatched. Germline V gives CDR1 SGHTA, CDR2 FQGTGA. The source is a human donor with multiple sclerosis. The donor label of this sample is uncertain. The chain joins TRBV7-3 to TRBJ1-6, with TRBD1 matching 7 bases. The material sequenced was PBMCs. CDR3 DNA: TGTGCCAGCGCCCGGACAGGAAATTCACCCCTCCACTTT. Translation gives CASARTGNSPLHF.